Listed below are T cell receptor beta chains from one sample, sequenced in a study of coeliac disease. Produced via immunoSEQ multiplex PCR; TCRdb's table is partial and in-frame only. The sample has thousands of clones, more than 65% seen once. The material sequenced was intraepithelial lymphocytes from the gut. These receptors came from a man between 25 and 39 years old with celiac disease. The CDR3 runs from the conserved cysteine through the conserved F or W. D genes are given only for firm matches. The listing skips clone size in some rows; elsewhere it reads once, few, many or a size class.

v_gene	abundance	j_gene	d_gene	CDR3aa	CDR3nt
TRBV30	NA	TRBJ2-1	TRBD2	CAWEPGLAHNEQFF	TGTGCCTGGGAACCGGGACTAGCGCACAATGAGCAGTTCTTC
TRBV18	NA	TRBJ2-6	TRBD2	CASSLTSGSFSGANVLTF	TGTGCCAGCTCACTCACTAGCGGGAGCTTCTCTGGGGCCAACGTCCTGACTTTC
TRBV10-2	NA	TRBJ2-3	NA	CASTSEDTQYF	TGCGCCAGCACGTCAGAAGATACGCAGTATTTT
TRBV7-3	NA	TRBJ2-1	NA	CASSLTPGQDNEQFF	TGTGCCAGCAGCTTAACTCCAGGACAAGACAATGAGCAGTTCTTC
TRBV5-6	once	TRBJ2-1	NA	CASSFGQNFEQFF	TGTGCCAGCAGCTTTGGGCAAAATTTTGAGCAGTTCTTC
TRBV11-2	NA	TRBJ2-5	TRBD1	CASSLARFGQGASETQYF	TGTGCCAGCAGCTTGGCCCGTTTCGGACAGGGGGCGTCAGAGACCCAGTACTTC
TRBV9	NA	TRBJ2-3	NA	CASSVAGTQYF	TGTGCCAGCAGCGTAGCGGGGACGCAGTATTTT
TRBV28	NA	TRBJ1-1	TRBD1	CASSLSRTGANTKAFF	TGTGCCAGCAGTTTATCAAGGACAGGGGCCAACACTAAAGCTTTCTTT
TRBV28	NA	TRBJ2-3	NA	CASSFYADISTDTQYF	TGTGCCAGCAGTTTTTATGCGGACATTAGCACAGATACGCAGTATTTT
TRBV5-4	NA	TRBJ2-3	TRBD2	CASSLRLAGRSTDTQYF	TGTGCCAGCAGCTTGCGGCTAGCGGGGCGTAGCACAGATACGCAGTATTTT
TRBV5-1	NA	TRBJ2-1	NA	CASSYPLIQGERPWNEQFF	TGCGCCAGCAGCTACCCCCTTATACAGGGAGAGAGGCCTTGGAATGAGCAGTTCTTC
TRBV28	NA	TRBJ2-1	NA	CASSLRSGARNEQFF	TGTGCCAGCAGTTTAAGATCGGGAGCAAGGAATGAGCAGTTCTTC
TRBV7-6	few	TRBJ2-1	TRBD2	CASSLAGLVYEQFF	TGTGCCAGCAGCTTAGCAGGACTAGTGTATGAGCAGTTCTTC
TRBV28	NA	TRBJ2-7	TRBD1	CASSLSTGQPVGQYF	TGTGCCAGCAGCCTGAGTACGGGACAGCCGGTGGGGCAGTACTTC
TRBV2	NA	TRBJ1-6	NA	CASSGGQGPFNSPLHF	TGTGCCAGCAGCGGTGGTCAGGGCCCCTTTAATTCACCCCTCCACTTT